A single sample gave rise to the 24 T cell receptor beta chains below, sequenced in a study of PD-L1 blockade in urothelial cancer. Produced via immunoSEQ multiplex PCR; TCRdb's table is partial and in-frame only. Of about 24,000 clones in the sample, about 83% were seen once. Specimen: PBMCs, collected around atezolizumab (anti-PD-L1) treatment. All receptors come from a man aged 50 or older with urothelial cancer.

The V gene is TRBV9, the J gene TRBJ1-4, with D perhaps matching TRBD1 (5 bases). V was pared by 4 bases and J by 7 bases, with 20 bases between. This CDR3 is built from 16 residues. Germline lookup yields CDR1 SGDLS and CDR2 YYNGEE. The CDR3 reads CASSSSVGGEGEKLFF. CDR3 coding DNA: TGTGCCAGCAGCTCCTCGGTCGGGGGGGAGGGTGAAAAACTGTTTTTT.

The chain joins TRBV28 to TRBJ2-5, with 10 bases matching TRBD2. This CDR3 spans 14 amino acids. J was trimmed by 4 bases and V by 3 bases; bases with no gene match: 2. CDR1 and CDR2 (germline): MDHEN, SYDVKM. CDR3 DNA sequence: TGTGCCAGCAGTTTCGCTAGCGGGAGAGAGACCCAGTACTTC. Protein sequence: CASSFASGRETQYF.

Here the CDR3 reads CAWSVQGNEQFF. Here the CDR3 DNA reads TGTGCCTGGAGTGTACAGGGCAATGAGCAGTTCTTC. The chain couples TRBV30 to TRBJ2-1, with D possibly being TRBD1 (6 bases). V shed 0 bases and J shed 6 bases, with 6 bases lying between them. Germline V CDR1 and CDR2: GTSNPN, SVGIG (reference sequence). The CDR3 runs 12 residues. Full variable domain (outside the CDR3, taken from reference TRBV30 and TRBJ2-1): SQTIHQWPATLVQPVGSPLSLECTVEGTSNPNLYWYRQAAGRGLQLLFYSVGIGQISSEVPQNLSASRPQDRQFILSSKKLLLSDSGFYLCAWSVQGNEQFFGPGTRLTVL.

The chain has TRBV19 and TRBJ2-1, with 10 bases fitting TRBD2. The V and J ends lost 5 bases and 4 bases, in that order; junction bases with no gene match: 8. The CDR3 extends over 16 amino acids. From germline, CDR1 is LNHDA and CDR2 SQIVND (reference sequence). In DNA, the CDR3 is TGTGCCAGTAGTCCCGGACTAGCGGCTTATTACAATGAGCAGTTCTTC. Encoded protein: CASSPGLAAYYNEQFF.

This rearrangement joins TRBV7-8 to TRBJ2-5; TRBD1 is a possible D gene (6 bases). The germline CDR1 and CDR2 sequences are SGHVS and FQNEAQ. The CDR3 covers 16 residues. V lost 5 bases, J lost 2 bases, and 18 bases lay in between. The CDR3 DNA is TGTGCCAGCAGCCAATGGGGGCAGAAACTACAAGAGACCCAGTACTTC. Translating gives CASSQWGQKLQETQYF.

The chain uses TRBV9 and TRBJ1-4; no clear D. The CDR3 spans 15 residues. Trimming pared 4 bases from V and 3 bases from J, leaving 13 bases between. CDR1 and CDR2 (germline): SGDLS, YYNGEE. The CDR3 bases are TGTGCCAGCAGCCCCCGGGTACACTCTAATGAAAAACTGTTTTTT. It encodes CASSPRVHSNEKLFF.

The chain is built from TRBV7-9 and TRBJ1-6, with 7 positions matching TRBD1. The V gene's germline CDR1 is SEHNR and CDR2 FQNEAQ (reference sequence). J gave up 10 bases and V 4 bases, and 13 bases lay outside the gene matches. This CDR3 contains 16 residues. The CDR3 reads CASSSGARGLESPLHF. CDR3 nucleotides: TGTGCCAGCAGCTCAGGGGCCAGGGGGTTGGAATCACCCCTCCACTTT.

This sequence joins TRBV2 and TRBJ2-3; 9 bases match TRBD1. V shed 4 bases and J 1 base; nucleotides not matched to a gene: 3. The CDR3 is 15 amino acids. Germline CDR1 reads SNHLY; CDR2 reads FYNNEI. The CDR3 nucleotides read TGTGCCAGCAGTGTCCGACAGGGGGGCACAGATACGCAGTATTTT. This translates into CASSVRQGGTDTQYF.

In DNA form, the CDR3 reads TGTGCCAGCAGTGCCGGAAGCGGTAGCGGGAGGACGTACGAGCAGTACTTC. As protein: CASSAGSGSGRTYEQYF. The rearrangement uses TRBV27 and TRBJ2-7; TRBD2 aligns across 10 bases. With V trimmed by 5 bases and J by 4 bases, 14 bases remained unmatched. CDR1 and CDR2 from the germline V gene are MNHEY and SMNVEV (reference sequence). This CDR3 region has 17 residues.

This chain connects TRBV27 to TRBJ1-6; no clear D gene. The V gene's germline CDR1 is MNHEY and CDR2 SMNVEV (reference sequence). The V gene lost 5 bases and the J gene lost 4 bases, with 12 bases spanning the gap. This CDR3 has 15 amino acids. CDR3 nucleotides: TGTGCCAGCAGTCCATCACCGGGATATAATTCACCCCTCCACTTT. Its translation: CASSPSPGYNSPLHF.

This chain connects TRBV9 to TRBJ2-3, with D uncertain. The germline V gene has CDR1 SGDLS and CDR2 YYNGEE. Trimming stripped 1 base from V and 0 bases from J, with 6 bases between. This CDR3 is 14 amino acids long. The CDR3 protein is CASSVSPSTDTQYF. CDR3 DNA: TGTGCCAGCAGCGTATCTCCCAGCACAGATACGCAGTATTTT.

The chain carries TRBV18 and TRBJ2-1; TRBD1 might be the D (5 bases). The CDR3 contains 11 residues. V was shortened by 5 bases and J by 7 bases, with 6 bases between the two germline ends. The germline V gene encodes CDR1 KGHSH and CDR2 LQKENI. DNA for the CDR3: TGTGCCAGCTCAAGACAGAATGAGCAGTTCTTC. Its protein is CASSRQNEQFF.

The V gene is TRBV9, the J gene TRBJ2-5; 9 positions match TRBD1. This CDR3 comprises 15 residues. After removal of 1 base from V and 5 bases from J, the junction contained 6 bases not matched to a gene. Germline values: CDR1 SGDLS, CDR2 YYNGEE. The CDR3 nucleotides are TGTGCCAGCAGCGTATCGGGACAGGGCTATGAGACCCAGTACTTC. This codes for CASSVSGQGYETQYF.

The gene calls are TRBV30 and TRBJ1-5, with TRBD1 as a possible D gene (6 bases). The V and J ends lost 5 bases and 5 bases respectively, with 10 bases between them. The germline V gene has CDR1 GTSNPN and CDR2 SVGIG (reference sequence). The CDR3 is made up of 12 amino acids. The CDR3 loop reads CAWGKGDQPQHF. The CDR3 DNA reads as TGTGCCTGGGGGAAGGGGGATCAGCCCCAGCATTTT.

This sequence joins TRBV27 and TRBJ2-1, with 9 bases matching TRBD2. V lost 2 bases to trimming and J lost 8 bases; unmatched junction nucleotides: 4. CDR1 is MNHEY, CDR2 SMNVEV, per germline (reference sequence). The CDR3 consists of 14 residues. In DNA, the CDR3 is TGTGCCAGCAGTTTAATAGCGGGAGTCCATGAGCAGTTCTTC. It specifies CASSLIAGVHEQFF.

The gene calls are TRBV7-9 and TRBJ1-1; tentative D call: TRBD1 (6 bases). CDR3 length equals 15 residues. Trimming shortened V by 5 bases and J by 1 base, and 14 bases separated the two germline ends. Germline loops: CDR1 SEHNR, CDR2 FQNEAQ (reference sequence). CDR3 region: CASSLGGRTNTEAFF. CDR3 DNA sequence: TGTGCCAGCAGCCTAGGGGGGCGGACGAACACTGAAGCTTTCTTT.

This clone was counted only a few times. V and J are TRBV10-1 and TRBJ2-7; no definite D call. Trimming shortened V by 3 bases and J by 6 bases, and 9 bases separated the two germline ends. The CDR3 runs 12 residues. CDR1 and CDR2 from the germline V gene are WNHNN and SYGVQD (reference sequence). The CDR3 bases are TGCGCCAGCAGTGACCCCCGGAGCGAGCAGTACTTC. Amino acid sequence: CASSDPRSEQYF.

This chain joins TRBV9 and TRBJ2-7, with TRBD1 matching 7 bases. CDR1 is SGDLS, CDR2 YYNGEE, per germline. This CDR3 comprises 16 residues. V shed 5 bases and J 2 bases; nucleotides not matched to a gene: 13. The CDR3 here is CASSVGTDPRTYEQYF. The DNA of the CDR3 is TGTGCCAGCAGTGTCGGGACAGACCCTAGAACCTACGAGCAGTACTTC. Variable domain in full (rest from reference TRBV9 and TRBJ2-7): DSGVTQTPKHLITATGQRVTLRCSPRSGDLSVYWYQQSLDQGLQFLIQYYNGEERAKGNILERFSAQQFPDLHSELNLSSLELGDSALYFCASSVGTDPRTYEQYFGPGTRLTVT.

This clone appeared a single time. The V gene is TRBV2, the J gene TRBJ2-7; the D gene is possibly TRBD2 (6 bases). Trimming removed 4 bases at V and 5 bases at J, with 12 bases between. The CDR3 is 13 amino acids. Germline V gives CDR1 SNHLY, CDR2 FYNNEI. CDR3 DNA sequence: TGTGCCAGCAGTGGGGAGGTTGTGGACGAGCAGTACTTC. This codes for CASSGEVVDEQYF.

DNA of the CDR3: TGTGCCAGCAGTGAGACAGGGGGCTTCACTGAAGCTTTCTTT. As protein: CASSETGGFTEAFF. The chain couples TRBV25-1 to TRBJ1-1, with 10 positions matching TRBD1. In germline, CDR1 is MGHDK, CDR2 SYGVNS. The CDR3 covers 14 residues. The trim removed 3 bases at V and 4 bases at J, leaving 2 bases unmatched. The whole variable domain, remainder taken from reference TRBV25-1 and TRBJ1-1, is EADIYQTPRYLVIGTGKKITLECSQTMGHDKMYWYQQDPGMELHLIHYSYGVNSTEKGDLSSESTVSRIRTEHFPLTLESARPSHTSQYLCASSETGGFTEAFFGQGTRLTVV.

V gene TRBV5-1 combines with J gene TRBJ2-7, with 9 bases aligning to TRBD1. The CDR3 is 16 residues long. J gave up 1 base and V 2 bases, and 7 bases lay outside the gene matches. Germline CDR1 is SGHRS and CDR2 is YFSETQ. The CDR3 spells CASSFPGTGTSYEQYF. The CDR3 DNA reads TGCGCCAGCAGCTTCCCCGGGACAGGGACTTCCTACGAGCAGTACTTC.

The chain has TRBV5-1 and TRBJ2-5; the D is unclear. Trimming shortened V by 0 bases and J by 5 bases, and 14 bases separated the two germline ends. Germline V lookup: CDR1 SGHRS, CDR2 YFSETQ. The CDR3 has 15 amino acids. Here the CDR3 DNA reads TGCGCCAGCAGCTTGGGCAGGTCCCTCGCGGAGACCCAGTACTTC. Its protein is CASSLGRSLAETQYF. Drawing the rest from reference TRBV5-1 and TRBJ2-5, the complete variable domain is KAGVTQTPRYLIKTRGQQVTLSCSPISGHRSVSWYQQTPGQGLQFLFEYFSETQRNKGNFPGRFSGRQFSNSRSEMNVSTLELGDSALYLCASSLGRSLAETQYFGPGTRLLVL.

The chain has TRBV10-2 and TRBJ1-1; 11 bases match TRBD1. The J segment lost 5 bases and the V segment lost 5 bases, leaving 4 bases of the junction unmatched. Germline assignment: CDR1 WSHSY and CDR2 SAAADI. There are 14 residues in the CDR3. The CDR3 nucleotides read TGCGCCAGCAGTAAGGGACAGGGGGGGACTGAAGCTTTCTTT. Translation: CASSKGQGGTEAFF.

The chain combines TRBV6-4 with TRBJ2-6; D not resolved. Germline V gene lookup returns CDR1 MRHNA and CDR2 SNTAGT. Trimming took 2 bases from V and 2 from J, leaving 4 bases between them. The CDR3 is made up of 14 amino acids. The CDR3 bases are TGTGCCAGCAGTGACCGGGCTGGGGCCAACGTCCTGACTTTC. Protein product: CASSDRAGANVLTF.